Each of the 15 T cell receptor beta chains below was sequenced from the same sample in a study of cytomegalovirus exposure and HLA in healthy donors. PCR was performed using 60 Vbeta and 13 Jbeta primers. Libraries were prepared by immunoSEQ multiplex PCR; TCRdb keeps only in-frame clonotypes and omits some of them. This sample has about 90,000 clones, with approximately 71% found just once. Sequences were obtained from PBMCs. The source of these receptors is a woman between 18 and 29 years old in good health and CMV-seropositive.

The chain combines TRBV18 with TRBJ2-7, with 9 bases fitting TRBD2. Germline CDR1 is KGHSH and CDR2 is LQKENI. J lost 4 bases, V lost 6 bases, and 16 bases had no gene match. The CDR3 has 17 amino acids. The DNA of the CDR3 is TGTGCCAGCTCCCTCGTCGACGGACTAGCGACCGGGTACGAGCAGTACTTC. Translation gives CASSLVDGLATGYEQYF.

The CDR3 DNA sequence: TGTGCCAGTAGTTCGGGACAGTATAGCAATCAGCCCCAGCATTTT. Translating gives CASSSGQYSNQPQHF. The chain recombines TRBV19 with TRBJ1-5; TRBD1 aligns across 7 bases. The CDR3 is 15 residues long. Looked up from germline, CDR1 is LNHDA and CDR2 is SQIVND (reference sequence). The V segment lost 5 bases and the J segment 0 bases; nucleotides outside the gene matches: 4.

The chain links TRBV11-2 to TRBJ1-1, with 9 bases fitting TRBD1. With V trimmed by 1 base and J by 11 bases, 8 bases remained unmatched. Germline CDR1 is SGHAT and CDR2 is FQNNGV. This CDR3 is built from 14 residues. CDR3 bases: TGTGCCAGCAGCTTAGCCCGGGGACAGGGACCCGCTTTCTTT. The encoded protein is CASSLARGQGPAFF. Variable domain in full (rest from reference TRBV11-2 and TRBJ1-1): EAGVAQSPRYKIIEKRQSVAFWCNPISGHATLYWYQQILGQGPKLLIQFQNNGVVDDSQLPKDRFSAERLKGVDSTLKIQPAKLEDSAVYLCASSLARGQGPAFFGQGTRLTVV.

In regard to this clone: Germline and junction disagree at one end, which may indicate a read error. The rearrangement links TRBV7-9 to TRBJ1-2, with 8 bases matching TRBD1. Germline V gene data show CDR1 as SEHNR and CDR2 as FQNEAQ (reference sequence). The CDR3 sequence is 12 residues long. The CDR3 DNA follows: TGTTCCAGCAGCCTCGGACAGGGTGGCTACACCTTC. Its protein is CSSSLGQGGYTF. The entire variable domain, with the rest obtained from reference TRBV7-9 and TRBJ1-2, is as follows: DTGVSQNPRHKITKRGQNVTFRCDPISEHNRLYWYRQTLGQGPEFLTYFQNEAQLEKSRLLSDRFSAERPKGSFSTLEIQRTEQGDSAMYLCSSSLGQGGYTFGSGTRLTVV.

This clone was seen just once. V and J are TRBV19 and TRBJ1-1, with 8 bases that match TRBD1. V lost 5 bases and J lost 4; bases outside the gene matches: 9. Germline V gene sequence: CDR1 LNHDA, CDR2 SQIVND (reference sequence). The CDR3 contains 15 residues. The CDR3 DNA reads TGTGCCAGTAGTCCATTAGGACAGGGCGGCACTGAAGCTTTCTTT. This codes for CASSPLGQGGTEAFF.

This clone has a single count. The rearrangement joins TRBV5-1 to TRBJ1-1, with 8 positions matching TRBD1. V gave up 4 bases and J gave up 0 bases; unmatched junction bases: 5. The CDR3 sequence is 15 residues long. The germline V gene has CDR1 SGHRS and CDR2 YFSETQ. The CDR3 nucleotides are TGCGCCAGCAGCAAAACAGGGGGGGTGAACACTGAAGCTTTCTTT. Protein sequence: CASSKTGGVNTEAFF.

This clone counts as large (0.1 to 1%). The V gene is TRBV2, the J gene TRBJ2-7, with D perhaps TRBD2 (6 bases). The CDR3 spans 13 residues. Trimming cost V 3 bases and J 5 bases, with 11 bases left between them. CDR1 and CDR2 (germline): SNHLY, FYNNEI. The CDR3 sequence is CASSDGGVDEQYF. The CDR3 coding sequence is TGTGCCAGCAGTGATGGAGGGGTGGACGAGCAGTACTTC.

The chain couples TRBV2 to TRBJ2-1; D ambiguous. The CDR3 runs to 13 residues. V lost 3 bases and J lost 5, with 8 bases in between. Germline V gene data show CDR1 as SNHLY and CDR2 as FYNNEI. CDR3 loop: CASSEAGDNEQFF. CDR3 nucleotides: TGTGCCAGCAGTGAGGCTGGAGACAATGAGCAGTTCTTC.

V is TRBV19 and J is TRBJ2-1; TRBD2 matches at 7 bases. The germline V gene encodes CDR1 LNHDA and CDR2 SQIVND (reference sequence). CDR3 length: 14 residues. J lost 1 base, V lost 8 bases, and 5 bases had no gene match. CDR3 DNA: TGTGCCAGTGGACTAGTGGGTTCCTACAATGAGCAGTTCTTC. Encoded protein: CASGLVGSYNEQFF.

The count of this clone is one. This chain joins TRBV2 and TRBJ2-3, with 13 bases identical to TRBD2. Per the germline V gene, CDR1 is SNHLY and CDR2 is FYNNEI. The V and J ends lost 7 bases and 0 bases, in that order; junction bases with no gene match: 10. The CDR3 contains 18 residues. The CDR3 region is CASIIRRLAGGSTDTQYF. CDR3 sequence (DNA): TGTGCCAGCATCATCCGCAGACTAGCGGGGGGTAGCACAGATACGCAGTATTTT.

V and J are TRBV29-1 and TRBJ2-5; 9 bases line up with TRBD2. The germline gives CDR1 SQVTM, CDR2 ANQGSEA. This CDR3 region has 13 residues. V gave up 4 bases and J gave up 5 bases; unmatched junction bases: 5. The CDR3 sequence: CSVGGGGVETQYF. CDR3 coding DNA: TGCAGCGTTGGGGGCGGGGGGGTTGAGACCCAGTACTTC.

The V call is TRBV4-2, the J call TRBJ1-6, with 12 bases fitting TRBD1. There are 13 residues in the CDR3. V shed 1 base, J shed 18 bases, and the junction held 4 bases outside the gene matches. CDR1 is LGHNA, CDR2 YNFKEQ, per germline. CDR3 coding DNA: TGTGCCAGCAGCCAAGGAAGGGACAGGGGGCGCCACTTT. Its protein is CASSQGRDRGRHF.

The chain has TRBV18 and TRBJ1-1, with 7 bases matching TRBD1. The ends lost 0 bases at V and 4 bases at J; junction bases unmatched: 5. Per the germline V gene, CDR1 is KGHSH and CDR2 is LQKENI. This CDR3 has 15 residues. The CDR3 region is CASSPPRAGGTEAFF. The CDR3 DNA reads TGTGCCAGCTCACCACCGCGGGCAGGGGGCACTGAAGCTTTCTTT. The variable domain in full, with the rest retrieved from reference TRBV18 and TRBJ1-1, is NAGVMQNPRHLVRRRGQEARLRCSPMKGHSHVYWYRQLPEEGLKFMVYLQKENIIDESGMPKERFSAEFPKEGPSILRIQQVVRGDSAAYFCASSPPRAGGTEAFFGQGTRLTVV.

The genes are TRBV5-6 and TRBJ1-2; 9 bases align to TRBD1. In germline, CDR1 is SGHDT, CDR2 YYEEEE. The CDR3 is made up of 17 amino acids. The junction had 11 bases not matched to a gene; V was cut back by 4 bases and J by 1 base. The CDR3 here is CASSSGTGRDLNYGYTF. CDR3 coding DNA: TGTGCCAGCAGCAGCGGGACAGGGAGAGACCTTAACTATGGCTACACCTTC.

The V call is TRBV4-3, the J call TRBJ2-7; a possible D gene is TRBD1 (6 bases). V lost 0 bases to trimming and J lost 7 bases, with 13 bases between them. The CDR3 is made up of 14 amino acids. Germline V gene data show CDR1 as LGHNA and CDR2 as YSLEER. The CDR3 is CASSQDPTGREQYF. CDR3 coding DNA: TGCGCCAGCAGCCAAGACCCTACAGGGCGGGAGCAGTACTTC.